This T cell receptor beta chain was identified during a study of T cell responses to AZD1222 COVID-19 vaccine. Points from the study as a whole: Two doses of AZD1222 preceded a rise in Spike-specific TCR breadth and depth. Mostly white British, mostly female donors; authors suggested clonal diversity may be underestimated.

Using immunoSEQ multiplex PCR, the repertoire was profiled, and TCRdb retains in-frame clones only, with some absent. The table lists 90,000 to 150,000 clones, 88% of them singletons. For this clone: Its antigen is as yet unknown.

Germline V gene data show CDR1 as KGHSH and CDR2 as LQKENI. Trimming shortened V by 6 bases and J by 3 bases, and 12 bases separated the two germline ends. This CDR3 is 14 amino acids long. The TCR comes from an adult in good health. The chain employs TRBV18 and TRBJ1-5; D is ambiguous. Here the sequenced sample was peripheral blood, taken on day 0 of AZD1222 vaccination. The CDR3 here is CASSLGSLNQPQHF. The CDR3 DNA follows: TGTGCCAGCTCCTTGGGAAGTCTCAATCAGCCCCAGCATTTT.